This entry lists 21 T cell receptor beta chains sequenced from one sample in a study of T cell responses to AZD1222 COVID-19 vaccine. Generated by immunoSEQ multiplex PCR, the TCRdb table keeps only in-frame clones and is missing some. This sample yields 140,000 to 150,000 clones, of which about 93% are seen a single time; about 2.1% belongs to the top ten. Here the sequenced sample was peripheral blood, taken on day 0 of AZD1222 vaccination. The receptors derive from an adult in good health.

The CDR3 sequence: CASSRQGYTEAFF. The CDR3 DNA follows: TGTGCCAGCAGTCGACAGGGTTACACTGAAGCTTTCTTT. The chain uses TRBV12-3 or TRBV12-4 and TRBJ1-1; 7 bases fit TRBD1. This CDR3 region has 13 residues. V lost 5 bases to trimming and J lost 3 bases; unmatched junction nucleotides: 3.

The chain recombines TRBV2 with TRBJ2-5; a weak D match, TRBD2 (6 bases). The V and J ends lost 4 bases and 3 bases respectively, with 6 bases between them. There are 12 residues in the CDR3. The germline V gene encodes CDR1 SNHLY and CDR2 FYNNEI. The DNA for the CDR3 is TGTGCCAGCAGTGGACTAGAAGAGACCCAGTACTTC. Its translation is CASSGLEETQYF.

There are a few counts of this clone. This rearrangement joins TRBV28 to TRBJ1-2; D might be TRBD1 (6 bases). The germline V gene encodes CDR1 MDHEN and CDR2 SYDVKM. The CDR3 consists of 14 residues. V was cut by 7 bases and J by 2 bases, with 14 bases left in between. The CDR3 DNA sequence: TGTGCCAGCACCCGGGGGCAGGGGAACTATGGCTACACCTTC. Its protein is CASTRGQGNYGYTF.

The count of this clone is one. J is TRBJ1-1 and V is TRBV4-1; D is possibly TRBD1 (5 bases). V lost 0 bases and J 3 bases, leaving 11 bases between the germline ends. This CDR3 comprises 15 residues. Looked up from germline, CDR1 is MGHRA and CDR2 is YSYEKL. The DNA for the CDR3 is TGCGCCAGCAGCCAAGATTCGGGGGTCGACACTGAAGCTTTCTTT. Amino acids: CASSQDSGVDTEAFF.

The rearrangement links TRBV14 to TRBJ2-7, with D tentatively TRBD2 (5 bases). The germline V gene has CDR1 SGHDN and CDR2 FVKESK. This CDR3 is 13 amino acids long. V shed 3 bases and J shed 0 bases, with 6 bases lying between them. CDR3 nucleotides: TGTGCCAGCAGCCAGGGGAGCTCCTACGAGCAGTACTTC. Its translation: CASSQGSSYEQYF.

The chain links TRBV27 to TRBJ1-5; 9 nucleotides agree with TRBD1. The CDR3 is 15 residues long. The V segment lost 5 bases and the J segment 3 bases; nucleotides outside the gene matches: 5. CDR1 is MNHEY, CDR2 SMNVEV, per germline (reference sequence). CDR3 protein: CASSPRTGVNQPQHF. The CDR3 nucleotides are TGTGCCAGCAGTCCCCGGACAGGGGTCAATCAGCCCCAGCATTTT.

The rearrangement links TRBV6-1 to TRBJ1-1, with 9 bases matching TRBD1. Germline CDR1 and CDR2: MNHNS and SASEGT. CDR3 length equals 17 residues. J was trimmed by 0 bases and V by 5 bases; bases with no gene match: 10. CDR3: CASSKGQGKRMNTEAFF. The CDR3 DNA follows: TGTGCCAGCAGTAAAGGACAGGGGAAACGAATGAACACTGAAGCTTTCTTT.

The rearrangement joins TRBV3-1 (or the pseudogene TRBV3-2) to TRBJ1-1; maybe TRBD1 (6 bases). The CDR3 is 14 amino acids. Germline CDR1 reads LGHDT; CDR2 reads YNNKEL (reference sequence). Trimming left V 4 bases short and J 1 base short, with 10 bases between. This chain's CDR3 is CASSRRTENTEAFF. The CDR3 region has the DNA TGTGCCAGCAGCCGCAGGACAGAGAACACTGAAGCTTTCTTT.

The chain uses TRBV2 and TRBJ2-1, with a weak D call TRBD2 (6 bases). The V end was cut by 2 bases, the J end by 5 bases, with 13 bases between. Germline CDR1 reads SNHLY; CDR2 reads FYNNEI. CDR3 length equals 15 residues. For the CDR3, the DNA is TGTGCCAGCAGTGAACGGACGGGAGAAGACAATGAGCAGTTCTTC. Protein: CASSERTGEDNEQFF.

V and J are TRBV3-1 (or the pseudogene TRBV3-2) and TRBJ1-2; 8 nucleotides align to TRBD1. Germline CDR1 is LGHDT and CDR2 is YNNKEL (reference sequence). Trimming took 2 bases from V and 3 from J; bases not matched to a gene: 2. The CDR3 runs 14 residues. The CDR3 nucleotides are TGTGCCAGCAGCCAACCGGACAGGGACTATGGCTACACCTTC. Translated, it gives CASSQPDRDYGYTF.

Only a few counts were recorded for this clone. This chain connects TRBV6-5 to TRBJ2-7; D ambiguous. The germline V and J ends were trimmed by 6 bases and 3 bases, with 12 bases remaining between them. Germline values: CDR1 MNHEY, CDR2 SVGAGI. This CDR3 contains 13 residues. This chain's CDR3 is CASRFGGDYEQYF. The CDR3, as DNA: TGTGCCAGCAGGTTTGGCGGAGACTACGAGCAGTACTTC.

The chain recombines TRBV6-6 with TRBJ2-1, with 9 bases that match TRBD2. CDR3 length: 14 amino acids. CDR1 is MNHNY and CDR2 is SVGAGI in the germline V gene (reference sequence). V shed 7 bases and J 3 bases; nucleotides not matched to a gene: 4. The CDR3 DNA is TGTGCCAGCACCGTAGCGGGGGTCTACAATGAGCAGTTCTTC. Encoded protein: CASTVAGVYNEQFF.

The chain couples TRBV2 to TRBJ1-6; 8 nucleotides match TRBD1. Trimming took 5 bases from V and 5 from J; bases not matched to a gene: 2. Germline V gives CDR1 SNHLY, CDR2 FYNNEI. The CDR3 consists of 14 residues. Here the CDR3 reads CASSLTGDNSPLHF. The CDR3 DNA reads as TGTGCCAGCAGTCTGACAGGGGATAATTCACCCCTCCACTTT. The full variable domain, with the rest looked up from reference TRBV2 and TRBJ1-6, is EPEVTQTPSHQVTQMGQEVILRCVPISNHLYFYWYRQILGQKVEFLVSFYNNEISEKSEIFDDQFSVERPDGSNFTLKIRSTKLEDSAMYFCASSLTGDNSPLHFGNGTRLTVT.

The rearrangement joins TRBV6-1 to TRBJ1-2; D perhaps matches TRBD1 (5 bases). V was clipped by 2 bases and J by 6 bases, with 10 bases between them. In germline, CDR1 is MNHNS, CDR2 SASEGT. This CDR3 is built from 13 residues. The CDR3 region is CASSERGKDGYTF. The DNA of the CDR3 is TGTGCCAGCAGTGAAAGGGGTAAGGATGGCTACACCTTC.

A single count supports this clone. This chain connects TRBV15 to TRBJ2-5; TRBD2 matches 12 bases. The CDR3 has 16 amino acids. With 0 bases clipped from V and 4 bases from J, the junction kept 3 bases outside the gene matches. The germline V gene has CDR1 LNHNV and CDR2 YYDKDF (reference sequence). CDR3 nucleotide sequence: TGTGCCACCAGCAGAGACCGGACTAGCGGGGTAGAGACCCAGTACTTC. Amino acids: CATSRDRTSGVETQYF.

This clone has only one observation. V is TRBV5-1 and J is TRBJ1-1, with a weak D call TRBD1 (5 bases). Germline V gene lookup returns CDR1 SGHRS and CDR2 YFSETQ. Trimming took off 1 base at V and 4 bases at J, with 11 bases between the two ends. This CDR3 spans 14 amino acids. The CDR3 here is CASSLRGVGTEAFF. CDR3 in DNA: TGCGCCAGCAGCTTGAGGGGCGTGGGCACTGAAGCTTTCTTT.

The CDR3 is CASSDSSGTPYSNQPQHF. As DNA, the CDR3 is TGTGCCAGCAGTGACTCTAGCGGGACACCATATAGCAATCAGCCCCAGCATTTT. This chain joins TRBV6-4 and TRBJ1-5; the D gene is possibly TRBD1 (6 bases). Trimming took 0 bases from V and 0 from J, leaving 15 bases between them. Germline V gene lookup returns CDR1 MRHNA and CDR2 SNTAGT. This CDR3 comprises 18 residues.

The chain joins TRBV2 to TRBJ2-1; 8 bases map to TRBD1. The CDR3 runs to 15 residues. CDR1 SNHLY and CDR2 FYNNEI come from the germline V gene. Trimming removed 3 bases from V and 7 bases from J; junction bases left unmatched: 8. The CDR3 DNA reads as TGTGCCAGCAGTGATCAAGGACAGGGTAAGAATGAGCAGTTCTTC. It yields the protein CASSDQGQGKNEQFF.

The V and J genes are TRBV9 and TRBJ1-2; D is uncertain. CDR3 size: 14 residues. V was clipped by 4 bases and J by 2 bases, with 12 bases between them. CDR1 is SGDLS, CDR2 YYNGEE, per germline. DNA for the CDR3: TGTGCCAGCAGCCTGGGAGGGTTAAACTATGGCTACACCTTC. Residues: CASSLGGLNYGYTF.

The V and J genes are TRBV7-9 and TRBJ1-3; 8 nucleotides line up with TRBD1. Trimming took 5 bases from V and 6 from J; bases not matched to a gene: 12. Looked up from germline, CDR1 is SEHNR and CDR2 is FQNEAQ (reference sequence). This CDR3 is built from 16 residues. Here the CDR3 reads CASSLGQGARVNTIYF. CDR3 sequence (DNA): TGTGCCAGCAGCCTCGGACAGGGAGCGCGTGTAAACACCATATATTTT.

The chain carries TRBV11-2 and TRBJ1-5; D is perhaps TRBD1 (5 bases). Germline CDR1 and CDR2: SGHAT and FQNNGV. The V gene lost 0 bases and the J gene lost 0 bases, with 9 bases spanning the gap. The CDR3 is made up of 16 amino acids. CDR3 DNA sequence: TGTGCCAGCAGCTTAGACGGGGGTTCTAGCAATCAGCCCCAGCATTTT. Protein sequence: CASSLDGGSSNQPQHF.